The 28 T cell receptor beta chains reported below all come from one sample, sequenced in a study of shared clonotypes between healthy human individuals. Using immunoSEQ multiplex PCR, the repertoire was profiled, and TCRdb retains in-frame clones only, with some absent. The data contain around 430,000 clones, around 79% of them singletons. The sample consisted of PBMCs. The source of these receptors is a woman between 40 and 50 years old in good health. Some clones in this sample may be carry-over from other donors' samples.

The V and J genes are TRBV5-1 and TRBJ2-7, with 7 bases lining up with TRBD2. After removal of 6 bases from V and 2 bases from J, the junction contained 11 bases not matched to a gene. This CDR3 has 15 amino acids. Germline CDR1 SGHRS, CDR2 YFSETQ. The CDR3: CASKKLAGEAYEQYF. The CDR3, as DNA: TGCGCCAGCAAAAAACTCGCGGGGGAGGCCTACGAGCAGTACTTC.

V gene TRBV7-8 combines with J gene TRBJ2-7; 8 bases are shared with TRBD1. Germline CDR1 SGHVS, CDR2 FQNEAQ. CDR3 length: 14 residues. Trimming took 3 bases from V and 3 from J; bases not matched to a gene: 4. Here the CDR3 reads CASSFGDRNYEQYF. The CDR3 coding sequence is TGTGCCAGCAGCTTCGGGGACAGGAACTACGAGCAGTACTTC.

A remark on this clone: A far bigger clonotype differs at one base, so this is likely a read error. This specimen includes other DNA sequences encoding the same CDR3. CDR3 sequence (DNA): TGTGCTAGCAGCTTGGTCGTGGGAGCTAACTATGGCTACACCTTC. The encoded protein is CASSLVVGANYGYTF. The chain couples TRBV5-6 to TRBJ1-2; D remains ambiguous. From germline, CDR1 is SGHDT and CDR2 YYEEEE. This CDR3 spans 15 amino acids. The variable domain in full, completed from reference TRBV5-6 and TRBJ1-2, reads DAGVTQSPTHLIKTRGQQVTLRCSPKSGHDTVSWYQQALGQGPQFIFQYYEEEERQRGNFPDRFSGHQFPNYSSELNVNALLLGDSALYLCASSLVVGANYGYTFGSGTRLTVV.

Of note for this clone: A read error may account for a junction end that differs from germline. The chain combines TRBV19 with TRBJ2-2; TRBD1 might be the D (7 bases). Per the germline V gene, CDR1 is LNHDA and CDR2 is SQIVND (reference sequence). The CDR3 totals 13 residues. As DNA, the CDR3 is TGTGCCAGTAGTACCCACCTCCAGGGGGGGCTGTTTTTT. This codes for CASSTHLQGGLFF. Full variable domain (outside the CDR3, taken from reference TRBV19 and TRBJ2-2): DGGITQSPKYLFRKEGQNVTLSCEQNLNHDAMYWYRQDPGQGLRLIYYSQIVNDFQKGDIAEGYSVSREKKESFPLTVTSAQKNPTAFYLCASSTHLQGGLFFGEGSRLTVL.

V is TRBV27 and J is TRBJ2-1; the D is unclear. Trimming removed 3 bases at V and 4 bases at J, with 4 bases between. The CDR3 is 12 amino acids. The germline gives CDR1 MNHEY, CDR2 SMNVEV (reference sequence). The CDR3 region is CASSLRYNEQFF. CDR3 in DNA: TGTGCCAGCAGTTTGAGATACAATGAGCAGTTCTTC.

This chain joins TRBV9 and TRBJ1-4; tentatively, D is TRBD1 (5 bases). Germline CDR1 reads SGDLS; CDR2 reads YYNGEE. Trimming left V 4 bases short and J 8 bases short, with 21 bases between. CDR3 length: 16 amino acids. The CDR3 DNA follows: TGTGCCAGCAGCCCCACTTTAACCGGGACGGTCGAAAAACTGTTTTTT. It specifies CASSPTLTGTVEKLFF.

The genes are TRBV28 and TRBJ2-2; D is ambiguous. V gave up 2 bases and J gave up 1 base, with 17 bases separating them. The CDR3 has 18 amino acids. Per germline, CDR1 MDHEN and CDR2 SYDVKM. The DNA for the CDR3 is TGTGCCAGCAGTTTAGGCCAGACCCAACAGAAGAACACCGGGGAGCTGTTTTTT. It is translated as CASSLGQTQQKNTGELFF.

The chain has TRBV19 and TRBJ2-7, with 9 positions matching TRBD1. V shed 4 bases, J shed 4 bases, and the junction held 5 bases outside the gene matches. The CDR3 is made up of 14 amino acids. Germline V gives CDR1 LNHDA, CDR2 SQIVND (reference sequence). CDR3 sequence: CASSTRTGDYEQYF. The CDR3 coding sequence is TGTGCCAGTAGTACTCGGACAGGGGATTACGAGCAGTACTTC.

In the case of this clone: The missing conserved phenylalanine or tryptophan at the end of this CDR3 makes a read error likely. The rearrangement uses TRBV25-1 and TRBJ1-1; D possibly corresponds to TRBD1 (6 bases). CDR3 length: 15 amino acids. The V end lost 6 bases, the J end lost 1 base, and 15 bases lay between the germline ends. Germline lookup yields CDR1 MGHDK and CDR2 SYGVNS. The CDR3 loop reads CASRPRGGTNTEAFL. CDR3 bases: TGTGCCAGCAGGCCAAGAGGGGGGACGAACACTGAAGCTTTCCTT.

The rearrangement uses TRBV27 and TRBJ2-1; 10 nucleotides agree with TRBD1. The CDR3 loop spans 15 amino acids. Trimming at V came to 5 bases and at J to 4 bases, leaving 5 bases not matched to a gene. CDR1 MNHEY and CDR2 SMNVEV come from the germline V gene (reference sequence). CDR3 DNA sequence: TGTGCCAGCAGTCCGGGGACAGGGGTTTACAATGAGCAGTTCTTC. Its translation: CASSPGTGVYNEQFF.

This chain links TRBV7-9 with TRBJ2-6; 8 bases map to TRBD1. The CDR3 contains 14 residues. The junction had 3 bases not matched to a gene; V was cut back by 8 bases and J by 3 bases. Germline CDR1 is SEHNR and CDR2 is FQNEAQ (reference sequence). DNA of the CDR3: TGTGCCAGCGCAACAGGGGGTGGGGCCAACGTCCTGACTTTC. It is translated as CASATGGGANVLTF.

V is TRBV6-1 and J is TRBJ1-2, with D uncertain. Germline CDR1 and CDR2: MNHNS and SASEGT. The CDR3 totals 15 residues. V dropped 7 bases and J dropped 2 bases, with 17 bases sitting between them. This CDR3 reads CASNVGQNANYGYTF. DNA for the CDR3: TGTGCCAGCAATGTAGGCCAGAACGCGAACTATGGCTACACCTTC.

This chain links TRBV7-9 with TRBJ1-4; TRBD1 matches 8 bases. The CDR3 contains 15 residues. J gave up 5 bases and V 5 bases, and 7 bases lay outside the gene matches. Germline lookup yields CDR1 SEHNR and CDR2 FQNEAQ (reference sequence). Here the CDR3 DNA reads TGTGCCAGCAGCCGACAGGGGAGCAGGAATGAAAAACTGTTTTTT. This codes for CASSRQGSRNEKLFF.

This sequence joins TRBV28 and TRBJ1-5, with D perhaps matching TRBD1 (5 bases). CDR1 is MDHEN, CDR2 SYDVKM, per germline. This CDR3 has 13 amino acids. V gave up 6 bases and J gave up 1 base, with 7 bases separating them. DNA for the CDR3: TGTGCCAGCAGATGGGACAGCAATCAGCCCCAGCATTTT. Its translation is CASRWDSNQPQHF. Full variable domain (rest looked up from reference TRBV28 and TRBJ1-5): DVKVTQSSRYLVKRTGEKVFLECVQDMDHENMFWYRQDPGLGLRLIYFSYDVKMKEKGDIPEGYSVSREKKERFSLILESASTNQTSMYLCASRWDSNQPQHFGDGTRLSIL.

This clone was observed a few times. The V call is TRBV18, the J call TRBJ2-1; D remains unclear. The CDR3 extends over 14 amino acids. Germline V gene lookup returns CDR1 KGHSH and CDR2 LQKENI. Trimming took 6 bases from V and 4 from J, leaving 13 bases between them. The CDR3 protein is CASSPWAQYNEQFF. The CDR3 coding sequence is TGTGCCAGCTCGCCATGGGCACAGTACAATGAGCAGTTCTTC.

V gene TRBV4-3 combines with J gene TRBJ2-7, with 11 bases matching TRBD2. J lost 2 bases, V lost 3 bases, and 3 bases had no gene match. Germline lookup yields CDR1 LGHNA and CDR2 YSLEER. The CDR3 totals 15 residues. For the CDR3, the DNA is TGCGCCAGCAGCCAGGGACTAGCGGAGACCTACGAGCAGTACTTC. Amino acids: CASSQGLAETYEQYF.

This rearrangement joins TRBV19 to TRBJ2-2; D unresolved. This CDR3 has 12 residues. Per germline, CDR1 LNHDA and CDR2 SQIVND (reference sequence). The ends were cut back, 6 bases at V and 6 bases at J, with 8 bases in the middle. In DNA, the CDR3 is TGTGCCAGTAGCCCCGACCCCGGGGAGCTGTTTTTT. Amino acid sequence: CASSPDPGELFF. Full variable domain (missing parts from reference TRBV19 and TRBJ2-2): DGGITQSPKYLFRKEGQNVTLSCEQNLNHDAMYWYRQDPGQGLRLIYYSQIVNDFQKGDIAEGYSVSREKKESFPLTVTSAQKNPTAFYLCASSPDPGELFFGEGSRLTVL.

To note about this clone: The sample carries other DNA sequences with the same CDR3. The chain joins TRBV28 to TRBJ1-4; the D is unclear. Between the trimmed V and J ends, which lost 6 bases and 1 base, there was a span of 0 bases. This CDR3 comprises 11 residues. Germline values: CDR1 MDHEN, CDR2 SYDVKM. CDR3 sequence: CASRTNEKLFF. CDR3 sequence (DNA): TGTGCCAGCAGAACTAATGAAAAACTGTTTTTT.

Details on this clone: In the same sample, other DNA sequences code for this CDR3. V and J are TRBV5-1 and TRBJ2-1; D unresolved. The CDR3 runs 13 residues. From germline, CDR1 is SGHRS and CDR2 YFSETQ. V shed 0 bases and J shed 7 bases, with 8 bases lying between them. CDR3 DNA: TGCGCCAGCAGCTTGGATGGTTATAATGAGCAGTTCTTC. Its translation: CASSLDGYNEQFF.

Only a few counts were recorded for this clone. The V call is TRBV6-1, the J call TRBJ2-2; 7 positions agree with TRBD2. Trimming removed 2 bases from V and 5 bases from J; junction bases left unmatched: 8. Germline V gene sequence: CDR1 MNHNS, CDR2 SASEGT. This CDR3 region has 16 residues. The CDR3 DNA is TGTGCCAGCAGTGAAACGGCGGGAGACCCAACCGGGGAGCTGTTTTTT. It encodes CASSETAGDPTGELFF.

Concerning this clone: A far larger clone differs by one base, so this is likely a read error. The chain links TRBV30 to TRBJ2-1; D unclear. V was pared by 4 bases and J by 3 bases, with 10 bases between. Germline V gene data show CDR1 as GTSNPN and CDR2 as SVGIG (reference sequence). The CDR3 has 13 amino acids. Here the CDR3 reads CAWMFTNYNEQFF. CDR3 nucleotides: TGTGCCTGGATGTTTACGAACTACAATGAGCAGTTCTTC.

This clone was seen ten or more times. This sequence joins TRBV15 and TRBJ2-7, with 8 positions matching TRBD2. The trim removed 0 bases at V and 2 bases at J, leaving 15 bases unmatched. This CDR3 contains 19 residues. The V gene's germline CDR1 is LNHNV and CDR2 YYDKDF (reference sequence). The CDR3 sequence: CATSRDGGRLADLTYEQYF. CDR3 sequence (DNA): TGTGCCACCAGCAGAGATGGCGGGAGGCTAGCGGACCTAACCTACGAGCAGTACTTC.

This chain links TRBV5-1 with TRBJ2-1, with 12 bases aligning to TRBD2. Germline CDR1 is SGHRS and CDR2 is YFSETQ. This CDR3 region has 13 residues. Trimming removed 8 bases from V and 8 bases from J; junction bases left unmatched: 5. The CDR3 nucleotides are TGCGCCAGTCGACTAGCGGGAGTCGATGAGCAGTTCTTC. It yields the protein CASRLAGVDEQFF.

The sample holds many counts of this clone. The CDR3 region has the DNA TGTGCCAGCAGCGTGACTGGTGCAGATACGCAGTATTTT. Translation: CASSVTGADTQYF. The rearrangement links TRBV9 to TRBJ2-3; D unclear. Germline V lookup: CDR1 SGDLS, CDR2 YYNGEE. CDR3 size: 13 residues. V was shortened by 2 bases and J by 4 bases, with 8 bases between the two germline ends. Looking up the rest from reference TRBV9 and TRBJ2-3 gives the full variable domain: DSGVTQTPKHLITATGQRVTLRCSPRSGDLSVYWYQQSLDQGLQFLIQYYNGEERAKGNILERFSAQQFPDLHSELNLSSLELGDSALYFCASSVTGADTQYFGPGTRLTVL.

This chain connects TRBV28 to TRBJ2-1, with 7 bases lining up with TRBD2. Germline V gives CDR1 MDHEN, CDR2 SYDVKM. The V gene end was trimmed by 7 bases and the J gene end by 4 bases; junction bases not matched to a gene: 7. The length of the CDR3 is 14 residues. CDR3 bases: TGTGCCAGCATGTCGCTAGCGGAATACAATGAGCAGTTCTTC. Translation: CASMSLAEYNEQFF. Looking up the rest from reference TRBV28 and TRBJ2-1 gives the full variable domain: DVKVTQSSRYLVKRTGEKVFLECVQDMDHENMFWYRQDPGLGLRLIYFSYDVKMKEKGDIPEGYSVSREKKERFSLILESASTNQTSMYLCASMSLAEYNEQFFGPGTRLTVL.

CDR3 nucleotide sequence: TGTGCCACCCTTCCGGGTCCCCTCGGATTGGGCGAGCAGTACTTC. Protein product: CATLPGPLGLGEQYF. The rearrangement links TRBV28 to TRBJ2-7; D ambiguous. Trimming removed 10 bases from V and 6 bases from J, with 25 bases in between. This CDR3 comprises 15 residues. Germline CDR1 is MDHEN and CDR2 is SYDVKM. Full variable domain (remainder filled in from reference TRBV28 and TRBJ2-7): DVKVTQSSRYLVKRTGEKVFLECVQDMDHENMFWYRQDPGLGLRLIYFSYDVKMKEKGDIPEGYSVSREKKERFSLILESASTNQTSMYLCATLPGPLGLGEQYFGPGTRLTVT.

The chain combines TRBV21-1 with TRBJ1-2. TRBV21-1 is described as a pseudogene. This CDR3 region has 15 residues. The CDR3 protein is CASSKEGLLPNSYTF. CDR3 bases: TGTGCCAGCAGCAAAGAAGGCCTTTTACCGAATAGCTACACCTTC.

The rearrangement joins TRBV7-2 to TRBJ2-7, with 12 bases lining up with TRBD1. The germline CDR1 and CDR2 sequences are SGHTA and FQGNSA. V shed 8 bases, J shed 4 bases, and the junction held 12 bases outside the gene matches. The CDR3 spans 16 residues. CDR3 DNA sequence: TGTGCCAGCCATCTACTAAAGGGACAGGGGGCATACGAGCAGTACTTC. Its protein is CASHLLKGQGAYEQYF.